This T cell receptor beta chain was found in a study of T-cell memory formation after mild COVID-19. On the study more broadly: TCR clusters were largely donor specific. Study-wide points: A second wave expanding day 15 to 37 was CD4+-biased; contracting clones were balanced. Pre-infection memory carried some responding clones, suggesting that cross-reactive memory joined.

This CDR3 has 18 amino acids. The germline V and J ends were trimmed by 0 bases and 1 base, with 19 bases remaining between them. Germline CDR1 reads SGHRS; CDR2 reads YFSETQ. On this clonotype: The antigen is unknown.

TCRalpha and TCRbeta libraries used 5'RACE with constant-segment primers and UMIs. TCRdb fed the 5' RACE reads into MiXCR, producing one record per CDR3 protein. The sample lists 350,000 to 500,000 distinct CDR3 sequences, 23% occurring once. The source material was PBMCs or a T cell subset sorted from them (not recorded which). The TCR originated in an adult woman who had mild COVID-19 (a few samples of this study predate the infection). Cell type and time point are not known. The rearrangement links TRBV5-1 to TRBJ1-2, with unresolved D. CDR3 loop: CASSLGKGYSGVNYGYTF. The CDR3 DNA follows: TGCGCCAGCAGCTTGGGGAAAGGGTATTCCGGCGTTAACTATGGCTACACCTTC.